These T cell receptor beta chains were read from a single sample in a study of blood T cell repertoires in COVID-19. The assay was immunoSEQ multiplex PCR, and TCRdb's table has in-frame clones only and misses some. The sample includes roughly 350,000 clones, about 90% of them seen just once. The sequencing input was peripheral blood. Receptor source: a woman under 30 who had recovered from COVID-19. Both conserved end residues are trimmed from each CDR3. The D gene is left open where the match is weak.

>TRBJ2-2|TRBV24-1|TRBD1
ATSSTGGTGELF
>TRBJ2-5|TRBV5-1|NA
ASSLGQEETQY
>TRBJ2-3|TRBV18|NA
ASSLRDSSTDTQY
>TRBJ1-1|TRBV19|NA
ASSWGRSHTEAF
>TRBJ2-2|TRBV11-2|TRBD1
ASSSHRDRGTTGELF
>TRBJ1-2|TRBV5-6|NA
ASSLAAGRNYGYT
>TRBJ1-1|TRBV6-5|NA
ASRRRTDEAF
>TRBJ2-1|TRBV6-5|TRBD2
ASSYYTSGSNEQF
>TRBJ2-5|TRBV15|NA
ATSPRPPRARETQY
>TRBJ2-5|TRBV29-1|NA
SVEVVRDQETQY
>TRBJ2-1|TRBV9|TRBD2
ASSVRLAAGNEQF
>TRBJ2-1|TRBV18|TRBD2
ASSQRRTSWGEHNEQF
>TRBJ2-2|TRBV3-1/TRBV3-2|NA
ASSQVPGLGGELF
>TRBJ2-2|TRBV30|TRBD2
AWSVPAGGNTGELF
>TRBJ1-6|TRBV15|TRBD1
ATSTRTGGNSPLH
>TRBJ2-6|TRBV7-2|TRBD1
ASSSRQGRLFSGANVLT
>TRBJ2-1|TRBV7-2|NA
ASRYSVSEQF
>TRBJ2-1|TRBV3-1/TRBV3-2|TRBD2
ASSQDWTSGSWNEQF
>TRBJ2-6|TRBV2|TRBD1
ASSSGGSGANVLT
>TRBJ2-1|TRBV3-1/TRBV3-2|NA
ASSQDLYNEQF
>TRBJ2-1|TRBV7-2|TRBD2
ASSLTGLHNEQF
>TRBJ2-5|TRBV24-1|NA
ATQKGTTVQETQY
>TRBJ1-3|TRBV7-2|TRBD1
ASSPDRDSGNTIY
>TRBJ1-2|TRBV10-1|NA
ASSEGAEAYT
>TRBJ2-3|TRBV2|TRBD1
ASGGQSFWTDTQY
>TRBJ1-3|TRBV4-1|TRBD1
ASSLTPGQGTHTIY
>TRBJ1-6|TRBV5-6|NA
ASSLGRGANNSPLH
>TRBJ1-5|TRBV11-3|NA
ASSPGGGKDQPQH
>TRBJ1-3|TRBV30|TRBD1
AWSTGAIGNTIY
>TRBJ1-2|TRBV4-3|TRBD1
ASSQGQDRGFFRGGYT
>TRBJ1-1|TRBV6-1|NA
ASSEAWRVAEAF
>TRBJ1-4|TRBV9|NA
ASSVGGTSAEKLF
>TRBJ1-1|TRBV2|NA
ASSERGGVGTEAF
>TRBJ1-2|TRBV14|NA
ASSQDLRGYGYT
>TRBJ2-3|TRBV7-2|NA
ASSLGEWQY
>TRBJ1-5|TRBV7-8|TRBD1
ASSLARGQGAWQPQH
>TRBJ1-5|TRBV5-5|TRBD1
ASSPGGGNSNQPQH
>TRBJ2-3|TRBV5-4|TRBD1
ASSLRLQGGKDTQY